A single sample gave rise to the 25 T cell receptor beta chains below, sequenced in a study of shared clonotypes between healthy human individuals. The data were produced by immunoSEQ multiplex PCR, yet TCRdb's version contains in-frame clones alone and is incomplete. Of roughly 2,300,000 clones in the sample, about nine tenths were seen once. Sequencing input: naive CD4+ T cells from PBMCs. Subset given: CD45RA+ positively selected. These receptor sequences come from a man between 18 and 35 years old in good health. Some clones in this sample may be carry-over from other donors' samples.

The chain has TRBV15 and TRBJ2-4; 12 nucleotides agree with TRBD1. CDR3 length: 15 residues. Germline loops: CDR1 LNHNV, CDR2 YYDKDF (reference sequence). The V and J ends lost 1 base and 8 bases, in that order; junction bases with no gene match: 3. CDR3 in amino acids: CATSRGDRGLDIQYF. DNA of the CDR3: TGTGCCACCAGCAGAGGGGACAGGGGGCTGGACATTCAGTACTTC.

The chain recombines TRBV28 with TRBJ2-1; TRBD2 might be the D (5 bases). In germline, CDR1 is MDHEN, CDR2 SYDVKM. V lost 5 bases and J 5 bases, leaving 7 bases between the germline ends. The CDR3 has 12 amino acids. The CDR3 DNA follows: TGTGCCAGCAGTGAGAGGGACAATGAGCAGTTCTTC. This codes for CASSERDNEQFF.

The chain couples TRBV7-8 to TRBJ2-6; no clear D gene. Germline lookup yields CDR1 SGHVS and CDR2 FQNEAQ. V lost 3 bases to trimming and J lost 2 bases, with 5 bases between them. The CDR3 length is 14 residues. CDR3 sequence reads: CASSFTAGANVLTF. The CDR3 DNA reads TGTGCCAGCAGCTTTACGGCTGGGGCCAACGTCCTGACTTTC.

CDR3 amino acids: CASSVDEAFWNIQYF. CDR3 sequence (DNA): TGTGCCAGCAGCGTAGATGAAGCCTTTTGGAACATTCAGTACTTC. This sequence joins TRBV9 and TRBJ2-4; D is uncertain. Germline-derived CDR1 and CDR2 are SGDLS and YYNGEE. The CDR3 totals 15 residues. V lost 0 bases, J lost 7 bases, and 14 bases lay in between. Drawing the rest from reference TRBV9 and TRBJ2-4, the complete variable domain is DSGVTQTPKHLITATGQRVTLRCSPRSGDLSVYWYQQSLDQGLQFLIQYYNGEERAKGNILERFSAQQFPDLHSELNLSSLELGDSALYFCASSVDEAFWNIQYFGAGTRLSVL.

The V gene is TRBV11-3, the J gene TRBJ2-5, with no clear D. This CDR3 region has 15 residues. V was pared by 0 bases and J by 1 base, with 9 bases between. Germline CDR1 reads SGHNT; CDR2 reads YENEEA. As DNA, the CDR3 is TGTGCCAGCAGCTTAGATTGGCGCAGCCAAGAGACCCAGTACTTC. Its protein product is CASSLDWRSQETQYF.

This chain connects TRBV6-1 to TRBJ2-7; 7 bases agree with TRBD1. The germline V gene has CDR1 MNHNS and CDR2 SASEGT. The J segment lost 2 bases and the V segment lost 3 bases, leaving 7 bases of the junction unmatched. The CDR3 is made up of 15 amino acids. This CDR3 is CASSDRQGPTYEQYF. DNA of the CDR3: TGTGCCAGCAGTGACCGACAGGGACCCACCTACGAGCAGTACTTC.

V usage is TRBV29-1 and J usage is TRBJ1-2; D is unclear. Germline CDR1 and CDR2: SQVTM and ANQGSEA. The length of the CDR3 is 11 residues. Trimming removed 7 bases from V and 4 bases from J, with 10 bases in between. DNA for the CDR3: TGCAGCGCCGATAGAACCTATGGCTACACCTTC. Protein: CSADRTYGYTF.

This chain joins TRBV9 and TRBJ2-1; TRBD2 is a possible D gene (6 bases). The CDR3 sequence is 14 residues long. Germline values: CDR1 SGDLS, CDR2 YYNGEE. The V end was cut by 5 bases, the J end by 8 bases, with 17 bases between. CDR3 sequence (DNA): TGTGCCAGCAGTTTGTTAGTGGGAGGCGATGAGCAGTTCTTC. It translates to CASSLLVGGDEQFF.

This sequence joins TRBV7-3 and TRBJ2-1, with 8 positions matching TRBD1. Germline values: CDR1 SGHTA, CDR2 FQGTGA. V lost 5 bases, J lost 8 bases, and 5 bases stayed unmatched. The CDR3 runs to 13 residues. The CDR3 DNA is TGTGCCAGCAGCCCCCGCAGGGGGCATGAGCAGTTCTTC. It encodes CASSPRRGHEQFF.

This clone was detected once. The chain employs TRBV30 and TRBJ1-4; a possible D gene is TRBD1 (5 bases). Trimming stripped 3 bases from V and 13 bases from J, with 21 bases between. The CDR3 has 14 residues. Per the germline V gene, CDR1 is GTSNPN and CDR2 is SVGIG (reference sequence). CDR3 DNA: TGTGCCTGGAGGGCCCGGGACTCCCTCGGGGGACTGTTTTTT. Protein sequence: CAWRARDSLGGLFF.

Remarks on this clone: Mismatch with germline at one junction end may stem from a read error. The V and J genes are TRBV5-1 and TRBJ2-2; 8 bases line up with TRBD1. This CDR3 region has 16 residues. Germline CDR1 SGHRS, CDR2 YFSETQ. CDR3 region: CAGSQSRQGHTGELFF. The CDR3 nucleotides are TGCGCCGGCAGCCAGAGCCGACAGGGGCACACCGGGGAGCTGTTTTTT. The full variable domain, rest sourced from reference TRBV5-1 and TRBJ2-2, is KAGVTQTPRYLIKTRGQQVTLSCSPISGHRSVSWYQQTPGQGLQFLFEYFSETQRNKGNFPGRFSGRQFSNSRSEMNVSTLELGDSALYLCAGSQSRQGHTGELFFGEGSRLTVL.

This CDR3 is CASSLLGNSPLHF. In DNA form, the CDR3 reads TGTGCCAGCTCCCTCCTAGGTAATTCACCCCTCCACTTT. The chain carries TRBV27 and TRBJ1-6; no definite D call. Deletions cut 8 bases from V and 6 bases from J, with 11 bases between. Germline V lookup: CDR1 MNHEY, CDR2 SMNVEV (reference sequence). This CDR3 has 13 amino acids.

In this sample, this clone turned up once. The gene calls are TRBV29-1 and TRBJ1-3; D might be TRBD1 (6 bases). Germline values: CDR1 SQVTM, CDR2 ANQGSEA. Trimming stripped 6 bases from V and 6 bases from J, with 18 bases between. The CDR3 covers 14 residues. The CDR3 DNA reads TGCAGCGTGAAACAGACAGGATCAGAAAACACCATATATTTT. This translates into CSVKQTGSENTIYF.

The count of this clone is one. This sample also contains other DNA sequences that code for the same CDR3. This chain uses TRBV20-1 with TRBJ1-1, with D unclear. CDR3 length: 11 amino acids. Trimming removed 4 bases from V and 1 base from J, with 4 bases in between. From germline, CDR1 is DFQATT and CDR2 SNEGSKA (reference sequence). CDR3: CSANRNTEAFF. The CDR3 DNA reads TGCAGTGCTAACAGGAACACTGAAGCTTTCTTT.

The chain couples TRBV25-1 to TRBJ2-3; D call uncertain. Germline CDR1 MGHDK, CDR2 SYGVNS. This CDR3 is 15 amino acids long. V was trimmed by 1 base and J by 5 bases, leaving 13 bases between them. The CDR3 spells CASSESSRVGDTQYF. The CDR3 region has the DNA TGTGCCAGCAGTGAATCGTCCCGGGTGGGAGATACGCAGTATTTT.

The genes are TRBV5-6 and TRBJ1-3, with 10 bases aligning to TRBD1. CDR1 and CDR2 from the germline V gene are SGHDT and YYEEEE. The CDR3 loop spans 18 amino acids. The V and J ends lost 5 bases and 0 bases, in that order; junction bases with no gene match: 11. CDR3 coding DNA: TGTGCCAGCAGTTCCGGGACAGGGGCTCTCCTCTCTGGAAACACCATATATTTT. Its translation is CASSSGTGALLSGNTIYF.

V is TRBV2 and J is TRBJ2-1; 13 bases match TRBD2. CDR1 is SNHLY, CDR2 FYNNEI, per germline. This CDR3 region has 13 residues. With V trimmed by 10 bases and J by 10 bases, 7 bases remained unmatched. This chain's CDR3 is CATQGLAGDEQFF. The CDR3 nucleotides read TGTGCCACACAAGGACTAGCGGGAGACGAGCAGTTCTTC.

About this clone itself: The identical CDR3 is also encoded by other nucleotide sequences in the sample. CDR3 in DNA: TGTGCCAGCAGCTTAGGGGCAGCTAACTATGGCTACACCTTC. Translated: CASSLGAANYGYTF. V and J are TRBV7-9 and TRBJ1-2; D uncertain. CDR1 SEHNR and CDR2 FQNEAQ come from the germline V gene (reference sequence). The CDR3 has 14 amino acids. Trimming pared 1 base from V and 0 bases from J, leaving 6 bases between. Together with reference TRBV7-9 and TRBJ1-2, the CDR3 gives the full variable domain: DTGVSQNPRHKITKRGQNVTFRCDPISEHNRLYWYRQTLGQGPEFLTYFQNEAQLEKSRLLSDRFSAERPKGSFSTLEIQRTEQGDSAMYLCASSLGAANYGYTFGSGTRLTVV.

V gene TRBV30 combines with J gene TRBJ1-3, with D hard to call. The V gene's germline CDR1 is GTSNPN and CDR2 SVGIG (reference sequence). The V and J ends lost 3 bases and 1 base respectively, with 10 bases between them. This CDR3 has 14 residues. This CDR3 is CAWRIGRSGNTIYF. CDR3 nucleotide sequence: TGTGCCTGGAGGATAGGGCGTTCTGGAAACACCATATATTTT.

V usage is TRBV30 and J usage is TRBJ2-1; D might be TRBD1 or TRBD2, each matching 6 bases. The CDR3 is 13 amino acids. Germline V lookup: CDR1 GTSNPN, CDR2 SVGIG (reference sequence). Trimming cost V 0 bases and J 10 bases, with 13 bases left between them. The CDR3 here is CAWSVWGAREQFF. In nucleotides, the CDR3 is TGTGCCTGGAGTGTATGGGGGGCGCGCGAGCAGTTCTTC.

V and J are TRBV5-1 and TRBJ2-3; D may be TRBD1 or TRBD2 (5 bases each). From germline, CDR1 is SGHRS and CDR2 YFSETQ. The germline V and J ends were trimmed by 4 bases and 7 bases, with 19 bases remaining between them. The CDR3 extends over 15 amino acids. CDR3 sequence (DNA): TGCGCCAGCAGCGACGGGACCTCACCGAGGAATACGCAGTATTTT. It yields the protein CASSDGTSPRNTQYF.

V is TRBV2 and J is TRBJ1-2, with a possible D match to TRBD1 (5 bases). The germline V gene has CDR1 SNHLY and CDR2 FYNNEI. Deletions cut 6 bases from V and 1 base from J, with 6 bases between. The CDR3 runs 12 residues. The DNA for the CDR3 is TGTGCCAGCAGAGGGGATAACTATGGCTACACCTTC. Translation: CASRGDNYGYTF.

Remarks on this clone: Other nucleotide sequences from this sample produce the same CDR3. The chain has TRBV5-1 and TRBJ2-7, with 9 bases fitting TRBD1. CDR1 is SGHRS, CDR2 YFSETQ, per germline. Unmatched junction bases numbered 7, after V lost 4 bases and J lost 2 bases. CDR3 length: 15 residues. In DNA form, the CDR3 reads TGCGCCAGCAGCCCGGCGGGGACAGGGACCTACGAGCAGTACTTC. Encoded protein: CASSPAGTGTYEQYF.

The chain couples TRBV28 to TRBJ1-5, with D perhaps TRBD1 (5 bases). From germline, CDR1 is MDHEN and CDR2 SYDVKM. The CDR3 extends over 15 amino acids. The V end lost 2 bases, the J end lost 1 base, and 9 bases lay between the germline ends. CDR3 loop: CASSLSRASNQPQHF. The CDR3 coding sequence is TGTGCCAGCAGTTTAAGCAGGGCCAGCAATCAGCCCCAGCATTTT.

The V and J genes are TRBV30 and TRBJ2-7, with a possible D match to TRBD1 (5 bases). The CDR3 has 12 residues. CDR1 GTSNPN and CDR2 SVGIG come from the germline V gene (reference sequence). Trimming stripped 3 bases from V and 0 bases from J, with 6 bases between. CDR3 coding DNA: TGTGCCTGGAGCAGGGCCTCCTACGAGCAGTACTTC. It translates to CAWSRASYEQYF.